The rows below give T cell receptor beta chains drawn from one sample of a study of blood T cell repertoires in COVID-19. Libraries were prepared by immunoSEQ multiplex PCR; TCRdb keeps only in-frame clonotypes and omits some of them. Of almost 400,000 clones in the sample, around nine tenths are singletons; the top ten hold 0.95% to 1%. The sequencing sample was made of PBMCs or T cells enriched from blood (not recorded which). All receptors derive from a young woman with acute COVID-19. Both conserved end residues are part of each CDR3. The D gene is left open where the match is weak. Clone sizes are given selectively: once, few, many, or a class where the clone is expanded.

abundance,v_gene,d_gene,j_gene,CDR3nt,CDR3aa
NA,TRBV24-1,TRBD2,TRBJ2-3,TGTGCCACCAGCACTACTAGCGGGGTGAGCACAGATACGCAGTATTTT,CATSTTSGVSTDTQYF
many,TRBV7-9,TRBD1,TRBJ2-7,TGTGCCAGCAGCAGTACAGGGGGAGAGGACTACGAGCAGTACTTC,CASSSTGGEDYEQYF
NA,TRBV2,TRBD1,TRBJ2-7,TGTGCCAGCAACAACAGGGGGACGCTCTACGAGCAGTACTTC,CASNNRGTLYEQYF
NA,TRBV7-9,TRBD2,TRBJ2-3,TGTGCCAGCAACATCAATACTAGCGTGAGAACAGATACGCAGTATTTT,CASNINTSVRTDTQYF
NA,TRBV5-1,TRBD1,TRBJ1-1,TGCGCCAGCAGCCCGTCCGGGACAGGGGGTATTGGAACTGAAGCTTTCTTT,CASSPSGTGGIGTEAFF
NA,TRBV30,NA,TRBJ1-2,TGTGCCTGGAGCGCAGCGAGCGTCGGAGCTATAGGCTACACCTTC,CAWSAASVGAIGYTF
NA,TRBV18,NA,TRBJ2-7,TGTGCCAGCTCAACCCGCAGGGACTCCTACGAGCAGTACTTC,CASSTRRDSYEQYF
NA,TRBV2,TRBD1,TRBJ1-6,TGTGCCAGCAGTGCAGGGGGCGATCATTCACCCCTCCACTTT,CASSAGGDHSPLHF
NA,TRBV19,NA,TRBJ2-7,TGTGCCAGTAGTCCAGTAGGGGGCTCCTACGAGCAGTACTTC,CASSPVGGSYEQYF
NA,TRBV18,NA,TRBJ2-1,TGTGCCAGCTCCCCGACTACAGGGAACTACAATGAGCAGTTCTTC,CASSPTTGNYNEQFF
NA,TRBV5-1,TRBD1,TRBJ1-1,TGCGCCAGCAGCCTAGGGACAGGTTCGAACACTGAAGCTTTCTTT,CASSLGTGSNTEAFF
NA,TRBV25-1,NA,TRBJ2-7,TGTGCCAGCAGGGATGGGGCCCACGAGCAGTACTTC,CASRDGAHEQYF
NA,TRBV2,TRBD2,TRBJ2-1,TGTGCCAGCGTAGCGGGGGCCAAAATTGAGCAGTTCTTC,CASVAGAKIEQFF
NA,TRBV9,TRBD1,TRBJ1-2,TGTGCCAGCAGCGTTGGGGTGGGCCCGCAGGGGGGCCATGGCTACACCTTC,CASSVGVGPQGGHGYTF
NA,TRBV10-1,NA,TRBJ2-2,TGCGCCAGCAGTGAGTCGGATCGGGGGTTGGCGAACACCGGGGAGCTGTTTTTT,CASSESDRGLANTGELFF
NA,TRBV25-1,NA,TRBJ1-1,TGTGCCAGCAGCTACTCCAACACTGAAGCTTTCTTT,CASSYSNTEAFF
NA,TRBV15,NA,TRBJ2-7,TGTGCCACATCGATCGGGAGCGAACAGCAGTACTTC,CATSIGSEQQYF
NA,TRBV7-3,NA,TRBJ2-2,TGTGCCAGCAGCTTAAATTCTGGGCCCGGGGAGCTGTTTTTT,CASSLNSGPGELFF
NA,TRBV21-1,NA,TRBJ1-4,TGTGCCAGCAGCGCCCTGGTCCATGAGACAGGGGGGGAAAAACTGTTTTTT,CASSALVHETGGEKLFF
NA,TRBV2,NA,TRBJ1-1,TGTGCCAGCAGATTTGTGGCACCCAAGAACACTGAAGCTTTCTTT,CASRFVAPKNTEAFF
once,TRBV14,NA,TRBJ1-1,TGTGCCAGCAGCCACAGAGGCCTGAACACTGAAGCTTTCTTT,CASSHRGLNTEAFF
NA,TRBV19,TRBD1,TRBJ1-4,TGTGCCAGTAGTATGTCGTCGGGGACAGCCTATAATGAAAAACTGTTTTTT,CASSMSSGTAYNEKLFF
NA,TRBV10-2,NA,TRBJ1-5,TGCGCCAGCAGCCCGACAGGACCCCCCGGTCAGCCCCAGCATTTT,CASSPTGPPGQPQHF
NA,TRBV27,NA,TRBJ1-2,TGTGCCAGCAGTTCCCAGGGCTATGGCTACACCTTC,CASSSQGYGYTF
once,TRBV30,TRBD2,TRBJ2-3,TGTGCCTGGAGTACGGGGGGACGGACAGATACGCAGTATTTT,CAWSTGGRTDTQYF
NA,TRBV7-9,TRBD1,TRBJ1-1,TGTGCCAGCAGCCGGGCCGAGGGACAGGGGGCGACTGAAGCTTTCTTT,CASSRAEGQGATEAFF
NA,TRBV7-8,TRBD2,TRBJ2-2,TGTGCCAGCAGCCTACTAGCGGGGGGGCTTGGAACCGGGGAGCTGTTTTTT,CASSLLAGGLGTGELFF
NA,TRBV18,TRBD2,TRBJ2-1,TGTGCCAGCTCATATGGCCCTGACCCAACTAGCGGGGGGCGGAATGAGCAGTTCTTC,CASSYGPDPTSGGRNEQFF
NA,TRBV2,TRBD2,TRBJ2-1,TGTGCCAGCAGGGATCCGCTAGCGGGGGCCCACAATGAGCAGTTCTTC,CASRDPLAGAHNEQFF
NA,TRBV6-1,NA,TRBJ2-1,TGTGCCAGCAGTGAAGCTAGCGGAGGCCACAATGAGCAGTTCTTC,CASSEASGGHNEQFF
few,TRBV15,TRBD2,TRBJ2-2,TGTGCCACCGCGGGGGGCCCCACCGGGGAGCTGTTTTTT,CATAGGPTGELFF
NA,TRBV5-5,NA,TRBJ1-6,TGTGCCAGCAGCTTGGATGGCGGGGTTGGAAGGGCCCTCCACTTT,CASSLDGGVGRALHF
NA,TRBV9,TRBD1,TRBJ1-5,TGTGCCAGCAGCGTAGACGGGACAGGGGGCCCTAATAGCAATCAGCCCCAGCATTTT,CASSVDGTGGPNSNQPQHF
NA,TRBV12-5,NA,TRBJ1-6,TGTGCTAGTGCCTCCGGGGGAATAGAGTCACCCCTCCACTTT,CASASGGIESPLHF
once,TRBV5-6,TRBD1,TRBJ2-7,TGTGCCAGCAGCCGACAGGGTATGACCTCCTCCTACGAGCAGTACTTC,CASSRQGMTSSYEQYF
NA,TRBV30,NA,TRBJ1-5,TGTGCCTGGAGTGTAAGCGGATATAGCAATCAGCCCCAGCATTTT,CAWSVSGYSNQPQHF
NA,TRBV5-4,TRBD2,TRBJ2-1,TGTGCCAGCAGCTTGGCCGGGACCGGGACTAGCGAGTTCTTC,CASSLAGTGTSEFF
NA,TRBV7-9,TRBD1,TRBJ2-7,TGTGCCAGCAGCTCACAGGGGAAATCCGACGAGCAGTACTTC,CASSSQGKSDEQYF
NA,TRBV2,TRBD1,TRBJ1-5,TGTGCCAGCAGGGAACAGGGGGCCTTAAGCAATCAGCCCCAGCATTTT,CASREQGALSNQPQHF
NA,TRBV4-3,TRBD2,TRBJ2-3,TGCGCCAGCAGCCAAGTAGCGGGGACCACAGATACGCAGTATTTT,CASSQVAGTTDTQYF
NA,TRBV5-1,TRBD1,TRBJ1-6,TGCGCCAGCAGCATGGGACAGGGAGATAATTCACCCCTCCACTTT,CASSMGQGDNSPLHF
NA,TRBV30,TRBD1,TRBJ1-4,TGTGCCTGTTTAACAGGGGGGAATTGGGGTGAAAAACTGTTTTTT,CACLTGGNWGEKLFF
NA,TRBV7-2,TRBD1,TRBJ1-2,TGTGCCAGCAGCTTAAGCCTCCTACAGGGGGCTGGAGGCTACACCTTC,CASSLSLLQGAGGYTF
NA,TRBV9,NA,TRBJ2-2,TGTGCCAGCAGCGTGTTTTCCCTAGACACCGGGGAGCTGTTTTTT,CASSVFSLDTGELFF
NA,TRBV24-1,NA,TRBJ2-2,TGTGCCACCAGTGATTTGGGTAGGGGCACCGGGGAGCTGTTTTTT,CATSDLGRGTGELFF
NA,TRBV28,NA,TRBJ1-2,TGTGCCAGCAGTTCCCAAGGGGGGGCCTATGGCTACACCTTC,CASSSQGGAYGYTF
NA,TRBV10-3,TRBD1,TRBJ1-3,TGTGCCATCACCCCGGGACAGACCTCTGGAAACACCATATATTTT,CAITPGQTSGNTIYF
once,TRBV6-1,NA,TRBJ1-1,TGTGCCAGCAGTGAACGGGAGAACACTGAAGCTTTCTTT,CASSERENTEAFF
NA,TRBV2,NA,TRBJ2-1,TGTGCCAGCAGACAGGATCCTTACAATGAGCAGTTCTTC,CASRQDPYNEQFF
NA,TRBV19,TRBD2,TRBJ2-7,TGTGCCAGTAAGCCTAGCGGGACCTACGAGCAGTACTTC,CASKPSGTYEQYF
NA,TRBV19,TRBD2,TRBJ2-2,TGTGCCAGTCGCAGCCCCCGGGAGGGACCGAACACCGGGGAGCTGTTTTTT,CASRSPREGPNTGELFF
NA,TRBV7-9,NA,TRBJ1-5,TGTGCCAGCAGCCGGGCGGGGGGTCGCAATCAGCCCCAGCATTTT,CASSRAGGRNQPQHF
NA,TRBV6-5,TRBD1,TRBJ1-2,TGTGCCAGCATATACCGGGACAGGGTCCTATATGGCTACACCTTC,CASIYRDRVLYGYTF
once,TRBV2,NA,TRBJ1-1,TGTGCCAGCAGTACAGATCATATGAACACTGAAGCTTTCTTT,CASSTDHMNTEAFF
few,TRBV15,NA,TRBJ1-5,TGTGCCACCAGCTCCCGACAGAATAGCAATCAGCCCCAGCATTTT,CATSSRQNSNQPQHF